Listed below are T cell receptor beta chains from one sample, sequenced in a study of CD8+CD57+ T cells in acquired aplastic anemia. A single record per CDR3 protein comes from TCRdb applying MiXCR to the reads. Altogether some 150,000 distinct CDR3 sequences are present, roughly 54% being singletons, with the ten largest covering around 12%. Sequenced sample: sorted CD4+, CD8+, or CD8+CD57+ T cells (not recorded which) from PBMCs. These receptors were taken from a human donor with aplastic anemia. The CDR3 runs from the conserved cysteine through the conserved F or W. Each record gives: J gene, V gene, D gene, clone size, CDR3 protein, CDR3 DNA. A D gene is named only where the DNA matches it firmly. A clone size is listed for some rows: how often the clone was seen (once, few, many), or a class if it is expanded.

TRBJ2-5	TRBV13	NA	many	CASSLQARVETQYF	TGTGCCAGCAGCTTACAAGCCAGGGTAGAGACCCAGTACTTC
TRBJ2-7	TRBV9	NA	many	CASSVGAGSSYEQYF	TGTGCCAGCAGCGTAGGGGCAGGGAGCTCCTACGAGCAGTACTTC
TRBJ1-6	TRBV6-5	NA	NA	CASSYGGGPLHF	TGTGCCAGCAGTTACGGGGGGGGGCCCCTCCACTTT
TRBJ1-6	TRBV7-2	NA	few	CASRGLQLSPLHF	TGTGCCAGCAGAGGCCTTCAACTTTCACCCCTCCACTTT
TRBJ2-7	TRBV7-2	NA	many	CASSPPNYEQYF	TGTGCCAGCAGCCCACCTAACTACGAGCAGTACTTC
TRBJ1-2	TRBV10-3	NA	NA	CAISDYANGYTF	TGTGCCATCAGTGACTATGCTAATGGCTACACCTTC
TRBJ1-5	TRBV5-5	NA	many	CASSLRAGSNQPQHF	TGTGCCAGCAGCCTGCGGGCGGGGAGCAATCAGCCCCAGCATTTT
TRBJ2-2	TRBV2	NA	NA	CASSEAARGTGELFF	TGTGCCAGCAGTGAAGCGGCGAGGGGCACCGGGGAGCTGTTTTTT
TRBJ1-1	TRBV10-3	NA	NA	CATSGGSLNTEAFF	TGTGCCACCAGTGGCGGCAGCCTGAACACTGAAGCTTTCTTT
TRBJ1-1	TRBV10-3	TRBD1	NA	CAMRQGVSEAFF	TGTGCCATGAGACAGGGGGTAAGTGAAGCTTTCTTT
TRBJ1-4	TRBV20-1	TRBD1	NA	CSAPSRGTGMSELFF	TGCAGTGCTCCTTCGCGAGGGACAGGGATGTCAGAACTGTTTTTT
TRBJ2-5	TRBV6-5	NA	many	CASSYSRRQETQYF	TGTGCCAGCAGTTACTCTCGACGGCAAGAGACCCAGTACTTC
TRBJ1-1	TRBV20-1	NA	many	CSATTGARGTEAFF	TGCAGTGCGACCACAGGTGCAAGGGGCACTGAAGCTTTCTTT
TRBJ1-3	TRBV5-6	NA	few	CASSSDSSSGNTIYF	TGTGCCAGCAGCTCCGACTCCAGCTCTGGAAACACCATATATTTT
TRBJ2-7	TRBV2	TRBD1	NA	CAILARGPYEQYF	TGTGCCATACTGGCCAGGGGGCCCTACGAGCAGTACTTC
TRBJ2-3	TRBV10-3	TRBD2	many	CAISEVSRGSGGHRADTQYF	TGTGCCATCAGTGAAGTCTCAAGGGGCAGCGGGGGGCACCGGGCAGATACGCAGTATTTT
TRBJ2-7	TRBV10-3	TRBD1	NA	CAIAIGTGPSYEQYF	TGTGCCATCGCTATCGGGACAGGGCCCTCCTACGAGCAGTACTTC
TRBJ2-1	TRBV10-3	NA	few	CAISESRGGSYNEQFF	TGTGCCATCAGTGAGTCGAGGGGGGGATCCTACAATGAGCAGTTCTTC
TRBJ2-5	TRBV2	TRBD1	NA	CASSGKGTAQETQYF	TGTGCCAGCAGTGGAAAGGGGACAGCTCAAGAGACCCAGTACTTC
TRBJ2-7	TRBV10-3	TRBD1	NA	CATMGGTGGTEQYF	TGTGCCACCATGGGGGGGACAGGGGGGACCGAGCAGTACTTC
TRBJ2-3	TRBV20-1	TRBD1	NA	CSASSLTGKSTDTQYF	TGCAGTGCCAGCAGCTTGACAGGGAAAAGCACAGATACGCAGTATTTT
TRBJ1-5	TRBV7-2	TRBD1	NA	CARRDREDQPQHF	TGTGCCAGGAGGGACAGGGAGGATCAGCCCCAGCATTTT
TRBJ2-5	TRBV7-3	NA	once	CASSPGRGETQYF	TGTGCCAGCAGCCCTGGCCGGGGGGAGACCCAGTACTTC
TRBJ1-1	TRBV19	NA	NA	CASSPRADLNTEAFF	TGTGCCAGTAGTCCTCGAGCGGATTTGAACACTGAAGCTTTCTTT
TRBJ2-7	TRBV6-5	NA	many	CASSYQGYEQYF	TGTGCCAGCAGTTACCAGGGATACGAGCAGTACTTC
TRBJ1-2	TRBV24-1	NA	NA	CATSKGSDYGYTF	TGTGCCACCAGTAAGGGATCTGACTATGGCTACACCTTC
TRBJ1-2	TRBV12-3/TRBV12-4	NA	many	CASSFGQVGIYTF	TGTGCCAGCAGTTTCGGGCAGGTGGGGATCTACACCTTC
TRBJ2-7	TRBV29-1	TRBD1	NA	CSVVGQGVTYEQYF	TGCAGCGTTGTGGGACAGGGGGTGACCTACGAGCAGTACTTC
TRBJ1-5	TRBV6-5	NA	NA	CASSYLSGPQHF	TGTGCCAGCAGTTATCTCAGTGGGCCCCAGCATTTT
TRBJ2-7	TRBV7-8	NA	few	CASSLEQSPYEQYF	TGTGCCAGCAGCTTAGAACAGTCCCCCTACGAGCAGTACTTC
TRBJ2-5	TRBV7-9	TRBD2	few	CASSNPAGGQRETQYF	TGTGCCAGCAGCAACCCAGCGGGGGGGCAGAGAGAGACCCAGTACTTC
TRBJ1-6	TRBV7-6	TRBD1	NA	CASSSGTANSPLHF	TGTGCCAGCAGCTCCGGGACAGCAAATTCACCCCTCCACTTT
TRBJ2-3	TRBV5-6	NA	once	CASSSGKGPWRDTQYF	TGTGCCAGCAGCTCGGGGAAAGGACCCTGGAGAGATACGCAGTATTTT
TRBJ2-1	TRBV5-1	TRBD1	NA	CASTEGQGHEQFF	TGCGCCAGCACCGAAGGACAGGGGCATGAGCAGTTCTTC
TRBJ1-6	TRBV27	TRBD1	many	CASRFDRARSPLHF	TGTGCCAGCAGATTCGACAGGGCAAGGTCACCCCTCCACTTT
TRBJ1-2	TRBV20-1	NA	once	CSAWGNGYTF	TGCAGTGCTTGGGGAAATGGCTACACCTTC
TRBJ2-7	TRBV27	TRBD2	many	CASRIAGGREQYF	TGTGCCAGCAGAATTGCGGGGGGGCGGGAGCAGTACTTC
TRBJ2-5	TRBV7-2	NA	few	CASSLPVEETQYF	TGTGCCAGCAGCCTACCCGTAGAGGAGACCCAGTACTTC
TRBJ2-7	TRBV20-1	NA	many	CSARDLAQDPSYEQYF	TGCAGTGCTAGAGATTTAGCGCAGGACCCCTCCTACGAGCAGTACTTC
TRBJ2-7	TRBV20-1	TRBD2	NA	CSAKKRGNYEQYF	TGCAGTGCTAAAAAGCGGGGGAACTACGAGCAGTACTTC
TRBJ1-1	TRBV10-2	TRBD1	once	CASRGQGGKGTEAFF	TGCGCCAGCAGGGGACAGGGTGGGAAGGGCACTGAAGCTTTCTTT
TRBJ2-1	TRBV7-6	NA	NA	CASFPETSYNEQFF	TGTGCTAGCTTCCCCGAGACTTCCTACAATGAGCAGTTCTTC
TRBJ1-2	TRBV10-3	NA	NA	CAISESVGGTGNTF	TGTGCCATCAGTGAGTCCGTGGGAGGGACTGGAAACACCTTC
TRBJ1-1	TRBV4-1	NA	few	CASSQEGGSSPEAFF	TGCGCCAGCAGCCAAGAAGGGGGGAGTTCTCCTGAAGCTTTCTTT
TRBJ2-7	TRBV7-6	NA	NA	CASSPLPGANEQYF	TGTGCCAGCAGCCCCCTGCCGGGGGCCAACGAGCAGTACTTC
TRBJ1-1	TRBV7-9	TRBD1	many	CASSLDHRGSTEAFF	TGTGCCAGCAGCTTAGACCACAGGGGAAGCACTGAAGCTTTCTTT
TRBJ2-2	TRBV10-1	NA	NA	CARETDTGELFF	TGCGCCAGGGAGACAGACACCGGGGAGCTGTTTTTT
TRBJ2-2	TRBV27	TRBD1	NA	CASSRTGSHGGTGELFF	TGTGCCAGCAGTCGGACAGGGTCCCACGGGGGCACCGGGGAGCTGTTTTTT
TRBJ1-2	TRBV24-1	NA	NA	CATSDSGTDYGYTF	TGTGCCACCAGTGATTCAGGGACCGACTATGGCTACACCTTC
TRBJ2-7	TRBV29-1	TRBD1	NA	CSVEDPAGQGAHEQYF	TGCAGCGTTGAAGATCCTGCGGGACAGGGGGCCCACGAGCAGTACTTC
TRBJ1-5	TRBV25-1	NA	NA	CASSGYSGDSNQPQHF	TGTGCCAGCAGTGGGTACTCAGGGGATAGCAATCAGCCCCAGCATTTT
TRBJ1-6	TRBV27	NA	many	CASRPLGGRGESPLHF	TGTGCCAGCAGACCCCTAGGTGGGCGGGGGGAATCACCCCTCCACTTT
TRBJ2-7	TRBV7-9	TRBD2	NA	CASSPAPGGNEQYF	TGTGCCAGCAGCCCCGCCCCGGGGGGGAACGAGCAGTACTTC
TRBJ2-1	TRBV5-1	NA	many	CASSSEFNEQFF	TGCGCCAGCAGCTCGGAGTTCAATGAGCAGTTCTTC